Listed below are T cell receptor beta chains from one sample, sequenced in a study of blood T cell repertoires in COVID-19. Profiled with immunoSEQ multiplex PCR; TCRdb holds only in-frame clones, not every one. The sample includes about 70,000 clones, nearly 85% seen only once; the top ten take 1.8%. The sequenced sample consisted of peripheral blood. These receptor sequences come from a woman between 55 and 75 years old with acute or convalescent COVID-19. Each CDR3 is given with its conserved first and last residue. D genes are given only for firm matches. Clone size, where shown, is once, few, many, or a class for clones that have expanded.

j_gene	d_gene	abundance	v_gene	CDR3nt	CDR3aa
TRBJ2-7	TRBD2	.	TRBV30	TGTGCCTTTCTAGCGGGAGGGCCCTGGGACGAGCAGTACTTC	CAFLAGGPWDEQYF
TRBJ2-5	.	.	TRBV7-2	TGTGCCAGCAGTAACAGGGCTCAAGAGACCCAGTACTTC	CASSNRAQETQYF
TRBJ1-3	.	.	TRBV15	TGTGCCACCAGCAGAGATGGGAGCCAGGGGAGCTCTGGAAACACCATATATTTT	CATSRDGSQGSSGNTIYF
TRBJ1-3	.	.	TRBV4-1	TGCGCCAGCAGCCAAGATCCCACGGGGGGAATCGGAAACACCATATATTTT	CASSQDPTGGIGNTIYF
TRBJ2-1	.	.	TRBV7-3	TGTGCCAGCAGCTTAATGTCGTCTGAGCAGTTCTTC	CASSLMSSEQFF
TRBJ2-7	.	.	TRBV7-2	TGTGCCAGCAGCTCAGGGACTTATAAATACGAGCAGTACTTC	CASSSGTYKYEQYF
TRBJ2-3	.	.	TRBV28	TGTGCCAGCAGCCCTGAGGGCGGGTCCACAGATACGCAGTATTTT	CASSPEGGSTDTQYF
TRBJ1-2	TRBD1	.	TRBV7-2	TGTGCCAGCAGCCCCAACAGGGGGGGAACGTATGGCTACACCTTC	CASSPNRGGTYGYTF
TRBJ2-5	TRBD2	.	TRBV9	TGTGCCAGCAGCGGACCTTGGGGGCTAGCGGGAGAAGAGACCCAGTACTTC	CASSGPWGLAGEETQYF
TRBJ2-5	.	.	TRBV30	TGTGCCTGGAGTGTAGAAACTACCTTTCAAGAGACCCAGTACTTC	CAWSVETTFQETQYF
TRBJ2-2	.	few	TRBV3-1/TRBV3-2	TGTGCCAGCAGCCACGGACAGAACACCGGGGAGCTGTTTTTT	CASSHGQNTGELFF
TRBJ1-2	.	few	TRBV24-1	TGTGCCACCAGTGATTTGACAGGCTCAGGGGGCTACACCTTC	CATSDLTGSGGYTF
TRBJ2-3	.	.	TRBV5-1	TGCGCCAGTAGCTTGACCACAGGGCCGGATACGCAGTATTTT	CASSLTTGPDTQYF
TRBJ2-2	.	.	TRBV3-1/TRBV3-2	TGTGCCAGCAGCGAACGGGACTTGAACACCGGGGAGCTGTTTTTT	CASSERDLNTGELFF
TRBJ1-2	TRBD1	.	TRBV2	TGTGCCAGCAGTGGGGACAGGGCGAGGGGCTACACCTTC	CASSGDRARGYTF
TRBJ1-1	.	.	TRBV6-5	TGTGCCAGCAGTAACAACAGAGAAGCTTTCTTT	CASSNNREAFF
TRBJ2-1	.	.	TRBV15	TGTGCCACCAGGTACGGCGGCTCCTACAATGAGCAGTTCTTC	CATRYGGSYNEQFF
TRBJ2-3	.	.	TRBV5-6	TGTGCCAGCACCCTTCTACTAGCACTCACAGATACGCAGTATTTT	CASTLLLALTDTQYF
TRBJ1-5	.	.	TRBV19	TGTGCCACCCGACCCCCCGGACATAGCAATCAGCCCCAGCATTTT	CATRPPGHSNQPQHF
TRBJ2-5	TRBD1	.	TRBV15	TGTGCCACCAGCTACCGGGACAGACAAGAGACCCAGTACTTC	CATSYRDRQETQYF
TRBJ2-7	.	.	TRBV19	TGTGCCAGTAGTATGATGGCGGGGCCCTACGAGCAGTACTTC	CASSMMAGPYEQYF
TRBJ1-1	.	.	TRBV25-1	TGTGCCAGCAGTGAATATGACAGTCGGGCTTTCTTT	CASSEYDSRAFF
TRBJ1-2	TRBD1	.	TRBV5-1	TGCGCCAGCAGCGCAGACAGGGTTATTGGCTACACCTTC	CASSADRVIGYTF
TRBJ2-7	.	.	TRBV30	TGTGCCTGGGGGAGGACAGGTCCCTACGAGCAGTACTTC	CAWGRTGPYEQYF
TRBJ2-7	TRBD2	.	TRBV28	TGTGCCAGCAGTTTATTCCTAGCGGGAGGTTCCTCGGTCGAGCAGTACTTC	CASSLFLAGGSSVEQYF
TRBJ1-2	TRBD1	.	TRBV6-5	TGTGCCAGCAGTTATACCGGGACAGGGAGTAATGGCTACACCTTC	CASSYTGTGSNGYTF